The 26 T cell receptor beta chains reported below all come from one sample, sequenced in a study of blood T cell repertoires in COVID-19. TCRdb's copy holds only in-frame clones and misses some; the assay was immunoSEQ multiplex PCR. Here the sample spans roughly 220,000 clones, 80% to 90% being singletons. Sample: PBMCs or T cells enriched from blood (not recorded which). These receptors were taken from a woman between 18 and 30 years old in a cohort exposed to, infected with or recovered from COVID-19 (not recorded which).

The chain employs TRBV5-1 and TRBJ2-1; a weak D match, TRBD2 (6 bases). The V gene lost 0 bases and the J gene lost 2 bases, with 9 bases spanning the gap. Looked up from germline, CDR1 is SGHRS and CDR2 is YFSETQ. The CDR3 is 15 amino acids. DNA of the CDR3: TGCGCCAGCAGCTTGGTGGCGGGGCCCTACAATGAGCAGTTCTTC. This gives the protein CASSLVAGPYNEQFF.

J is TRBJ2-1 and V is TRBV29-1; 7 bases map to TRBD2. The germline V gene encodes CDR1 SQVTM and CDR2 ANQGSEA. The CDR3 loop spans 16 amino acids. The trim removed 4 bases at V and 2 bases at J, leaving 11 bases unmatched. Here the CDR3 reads CSVVRETSRPYNEQFF. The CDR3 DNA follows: TGCAGCGTTGTACGGGAGACTAGCAGACCCTACAATGAGCAGTTCTTC.

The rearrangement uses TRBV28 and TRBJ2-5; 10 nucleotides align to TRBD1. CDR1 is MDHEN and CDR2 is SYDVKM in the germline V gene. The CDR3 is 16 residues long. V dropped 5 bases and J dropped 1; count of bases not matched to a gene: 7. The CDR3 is CASSETGGNGQETQYF. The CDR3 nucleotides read TGTGCCAGCAGTGAGACAGGGGGCAACGGCCAAGAGACCCAGTACTTC. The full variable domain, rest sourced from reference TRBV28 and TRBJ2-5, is DVKVTQSSRYLVKRTGEKVFLECVQDMDHENMFWYRQDPGLGLRLIYFSYDVKMKEKGDIPEGYSVSREKKERFSLILESASTNQTSMYLCASSETGGNGQETQYFGPGTRLLVL.

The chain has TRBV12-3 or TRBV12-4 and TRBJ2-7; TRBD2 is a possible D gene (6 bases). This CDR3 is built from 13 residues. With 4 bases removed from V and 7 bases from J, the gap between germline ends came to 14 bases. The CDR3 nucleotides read TGTGCCAGCAGTTCTCGGGGGTCAGGGGAGCAGTACTTC. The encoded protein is CASSSRGSGEQYF.

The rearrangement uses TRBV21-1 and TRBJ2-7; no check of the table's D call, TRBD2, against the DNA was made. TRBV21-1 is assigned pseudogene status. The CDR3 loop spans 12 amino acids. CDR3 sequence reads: CASSNMSYEQYF. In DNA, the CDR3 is TGTGCCAGCAGCAATATGTCCTACGAGCAGTACTTC.

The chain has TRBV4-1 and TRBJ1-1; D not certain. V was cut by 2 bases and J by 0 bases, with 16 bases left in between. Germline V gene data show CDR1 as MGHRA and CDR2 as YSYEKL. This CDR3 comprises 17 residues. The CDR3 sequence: CASSQRSLGVMNTEAFF. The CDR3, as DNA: TGCGCCAGCAGCCAAAGGAGTCTCGGGGTAATGAACACTGAAGCTTTCTTT.

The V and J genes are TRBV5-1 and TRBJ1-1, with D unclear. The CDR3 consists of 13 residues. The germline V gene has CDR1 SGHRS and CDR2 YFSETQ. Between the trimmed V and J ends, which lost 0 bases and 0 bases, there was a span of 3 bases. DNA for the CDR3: TGCGCCAGCAGCTTGGACTTGAACACTGAAGCTTTCTTT. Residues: CASSLDLNTEAFF.

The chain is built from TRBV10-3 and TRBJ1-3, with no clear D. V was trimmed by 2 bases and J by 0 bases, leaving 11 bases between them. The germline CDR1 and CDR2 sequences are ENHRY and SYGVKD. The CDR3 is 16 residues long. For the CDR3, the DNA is TGTGCCATCAGTGAGAGAGTCCTAGCCTCTGGAAACACCATATATTTT. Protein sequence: CAISERVLASGNTIYF.

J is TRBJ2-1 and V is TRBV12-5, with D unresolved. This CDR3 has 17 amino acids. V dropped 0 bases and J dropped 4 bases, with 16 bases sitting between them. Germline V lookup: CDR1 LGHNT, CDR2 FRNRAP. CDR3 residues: CASGLVVATIRYNEQFF. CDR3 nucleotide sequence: TGTGCTAGTGGTTTGGTCGTAGCTACAATCCGTTACAATGAGCAGTTCTTC.

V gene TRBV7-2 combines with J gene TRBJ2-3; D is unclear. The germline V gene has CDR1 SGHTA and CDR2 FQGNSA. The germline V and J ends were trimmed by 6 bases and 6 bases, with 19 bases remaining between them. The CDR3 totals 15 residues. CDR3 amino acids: CASRGRSKAQDTQYF. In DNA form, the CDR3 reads TGTGCCAGCAGGGGCCGGTCCAAAGCACAGGATACGCAGTATTTT. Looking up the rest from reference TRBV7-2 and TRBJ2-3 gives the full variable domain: GAGVSQSPSNKVTEKGKDVELRCDPISGHTALYWYRQSLGQGLEFLIYFQGNSAPDKSGLPSDRFSAERTGGSVSTLTIQRTQQEDSAVYLCASRGRSKAQDTQYFGPGTRLTVL.

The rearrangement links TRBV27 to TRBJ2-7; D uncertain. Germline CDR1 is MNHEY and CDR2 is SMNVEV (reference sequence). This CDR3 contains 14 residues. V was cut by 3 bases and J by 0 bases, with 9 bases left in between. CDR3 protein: CASSLSVSSYEQYF. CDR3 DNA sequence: TGTGCCAGCAGTTTGAGTGTGAGCTCCTACGAGCAGTACTTC.

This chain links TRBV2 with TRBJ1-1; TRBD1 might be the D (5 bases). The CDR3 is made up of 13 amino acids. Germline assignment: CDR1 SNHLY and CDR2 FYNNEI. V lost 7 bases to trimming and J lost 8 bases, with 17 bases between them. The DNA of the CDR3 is TGTGCCAGCAAGCTGGCGGCCCAGGGAGAAGCTTTCTTT. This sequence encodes CASKLAAQGEAFF.

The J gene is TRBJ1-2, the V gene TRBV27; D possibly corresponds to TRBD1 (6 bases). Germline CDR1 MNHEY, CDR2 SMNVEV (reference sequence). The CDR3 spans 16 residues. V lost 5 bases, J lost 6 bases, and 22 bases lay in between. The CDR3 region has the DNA TGTGCCAGCAGTGAAACCGGGACAACTATACACCATGGCTACACCTTC. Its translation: CASSETGTTIHHGYTF.

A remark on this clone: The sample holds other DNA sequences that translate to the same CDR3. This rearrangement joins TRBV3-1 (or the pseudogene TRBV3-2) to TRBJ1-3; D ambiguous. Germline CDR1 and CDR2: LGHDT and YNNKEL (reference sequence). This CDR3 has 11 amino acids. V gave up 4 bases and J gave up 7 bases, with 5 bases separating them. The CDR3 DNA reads TGTGCCAGCAGCCTGCGGAACACCATATATTTT. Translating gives CASSLRNTIYF.

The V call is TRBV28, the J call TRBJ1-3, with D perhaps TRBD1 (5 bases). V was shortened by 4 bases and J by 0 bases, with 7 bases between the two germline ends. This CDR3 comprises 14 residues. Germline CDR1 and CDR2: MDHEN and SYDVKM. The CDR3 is CASSYRTSGNTIYF. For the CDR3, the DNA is TGTGCCAGCAGTTACAGGACCTCTGGAAACACCATATATTTT.

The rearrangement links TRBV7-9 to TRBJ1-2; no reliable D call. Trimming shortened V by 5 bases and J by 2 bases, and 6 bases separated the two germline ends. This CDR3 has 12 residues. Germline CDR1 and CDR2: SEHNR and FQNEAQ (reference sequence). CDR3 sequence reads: CASSAGNYGYTF. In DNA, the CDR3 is TGTGCCAGCAGCGCCGGGAACTATGGCTACACCTTC.

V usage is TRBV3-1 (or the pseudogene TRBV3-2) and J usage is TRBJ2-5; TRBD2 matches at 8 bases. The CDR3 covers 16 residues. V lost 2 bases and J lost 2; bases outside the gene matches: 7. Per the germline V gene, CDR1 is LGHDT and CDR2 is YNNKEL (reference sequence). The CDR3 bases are TGTGCCAGCAGCCAATTTCCGGGACTAGTTCAAGAGACCCAGTACTTC. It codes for CASSQFPGLVQETQYF.

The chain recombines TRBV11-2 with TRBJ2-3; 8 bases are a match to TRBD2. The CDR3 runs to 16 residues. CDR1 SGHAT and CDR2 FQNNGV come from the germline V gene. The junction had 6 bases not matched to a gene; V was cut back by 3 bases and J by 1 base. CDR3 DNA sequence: TGTGCCAGCAGCTTGCGGGGGGCGCAGGGCACAGATACGCAGTATTTT. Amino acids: CASSLRGAQGTDTQYF.

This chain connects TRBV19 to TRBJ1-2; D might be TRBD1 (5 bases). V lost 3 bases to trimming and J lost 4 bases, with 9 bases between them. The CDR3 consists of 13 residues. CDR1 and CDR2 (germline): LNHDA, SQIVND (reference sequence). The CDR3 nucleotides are TGTGCCAGTAGTATGGACACAGGCTATGGCTACACCTTC. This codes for CASSMDTGYGYTF.

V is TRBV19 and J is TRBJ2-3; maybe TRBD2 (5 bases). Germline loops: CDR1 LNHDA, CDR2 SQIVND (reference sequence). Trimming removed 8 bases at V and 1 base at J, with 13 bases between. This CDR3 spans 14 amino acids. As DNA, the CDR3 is TGTGCCAGTCGTCGACTTAGCGGCACAGATACGCAGTATTTT. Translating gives CASRRLSGTDTQYF.

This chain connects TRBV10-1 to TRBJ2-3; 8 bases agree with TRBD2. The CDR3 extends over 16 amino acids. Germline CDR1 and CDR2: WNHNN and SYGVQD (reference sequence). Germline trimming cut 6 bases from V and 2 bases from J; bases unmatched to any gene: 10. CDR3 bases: TGCGCCAGCAGCCTGAGTCACGGGAGGGCCACAGATACGCAGTATTTT. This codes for CASSLSHGRATDTQYF.

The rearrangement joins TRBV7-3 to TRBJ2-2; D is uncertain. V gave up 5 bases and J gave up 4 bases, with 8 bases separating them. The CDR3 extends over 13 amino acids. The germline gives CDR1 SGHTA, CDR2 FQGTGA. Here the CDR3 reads CASSPRSTGELFF. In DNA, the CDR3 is TGTGCCAGCAGCCCCCGGTCCACCGGGGAGCTGTTTTTT.

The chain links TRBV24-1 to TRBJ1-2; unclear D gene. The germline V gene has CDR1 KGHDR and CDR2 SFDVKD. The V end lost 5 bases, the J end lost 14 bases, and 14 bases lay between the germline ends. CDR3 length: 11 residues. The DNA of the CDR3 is TGTGCCACCAGTGTGGGGTGGACTTGGACCTTC. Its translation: CATSVGWTWTF.

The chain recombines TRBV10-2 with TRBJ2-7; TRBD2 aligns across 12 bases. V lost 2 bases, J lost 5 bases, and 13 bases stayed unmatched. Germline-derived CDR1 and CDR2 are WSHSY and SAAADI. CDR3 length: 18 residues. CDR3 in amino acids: CASSERRTSGTKRDEQYF. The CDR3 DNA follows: TGCGCCAGCAGTGAGCGCCGGACTAGCGGGACCAAGAGGGACGAGCAGTACTTC.

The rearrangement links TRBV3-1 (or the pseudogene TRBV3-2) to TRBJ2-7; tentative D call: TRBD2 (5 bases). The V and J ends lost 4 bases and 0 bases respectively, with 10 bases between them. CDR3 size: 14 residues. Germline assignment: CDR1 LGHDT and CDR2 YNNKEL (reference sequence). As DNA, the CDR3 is TGTGCCAGCAGCCGAGTGAGGGACTCCTACGAGCAGTACTTC. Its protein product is CASSRVRDSYEQYF.

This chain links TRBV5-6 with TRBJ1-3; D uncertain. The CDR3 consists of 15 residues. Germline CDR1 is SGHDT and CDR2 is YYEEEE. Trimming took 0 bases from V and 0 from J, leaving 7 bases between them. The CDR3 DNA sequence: TGTGCCAGCAGCTTGGGTTACAGCTCTGGAAACACCATATATTTT. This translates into CASSLGYSSGNTIYF.